Included here is one TCR beta chain sequence, with context. In germline, CDR1 is MDHEN, CDR2 SYDVKM. Trimming stripped 5 bases from V and 6 bases from J, with 16 bases between. The CDR3 sequence is 15 residues long. This sample is part of a study of blood T cell repertoires in COVID-19. As handled by the study authors: Estimated nucleated cell counts came from reference gene primer amplification. Repertoires were generated with immunoSEQ multiplex PCR, while TCRdb's copy carries only in-frame clones and drops some. V, J and clone size were drawn from that table, and D and trimming were deduced from the DNA. The sample yields hundreds of thousands of clones, around 90% seen once.

The sample consisted of PBMCs or T cells enriched from blood (not recorded which). The rearrangement links TRBV28 to TRBJ1-4, with a possible D match to TRBD1 (5 bases). The TCR sequence derives from a woman between 18 and 30 years old who had recovered from COVID-19. The CDR3 loop reads CASSLPREADEKLFF. The CDR3 DNA reads TGTGCCAGCAGTCTTCCCAGGGAGGCAGATGAAAAACTGTTTTTT. Combining the CDR3 with reference TRBV28 and TRBJ1-4 gives the whole variable domain DVKVTQSSRYLVKRTGEKVFLECVQDMDHENMFWYRQDPGLGLRLIYFSYDVKMKEKGDIPEGYSVSREKKERFSLILESASTNQTSMYLCASSLPREADEKLFFGSGTQLSVL.